The entry that follows covers one T cell receptor beta chain sequence. Stem cell-like memory, regulatory, central memory and naive CD4+ cells were sorted via CD45RO/CCR7/CD25/CD127/CD95/CD27. Since all of the isolated RNA was reverse transcribed, expressed TCRB transcripts were what got sequenced. Naive, central memory and regulatory T cell samples averaged roughly 3.7 million immunoSEQ reads each. Measured with immunoSEQ multiplex PCR; TCRdb has only the in-frame clones, and not every one. The table records under 250,000 clones, over 12% of them present only once. These data come from a study of beta chain features in type 1 diabetes. The clonotype comes from a woman aged 40 to 50 in good health. Sequencing was performed on naive CD4+ T cells from blood.

Here the CDR3 DNA reads TGTGCCAGCAGAACCCTGGACAGGGTAGAGTACTTC. Its protein is CASRTLDRVEYF. The chain carries TRBV6-1 and TRBJ2-7; 8 bases match TRBD1. CDR1 MNHNS and CDR2 SASEGT come from the germline V gene. Trimming removed 6 bases from V and 11 bases from J; junction bases left unmatched: 9. The CDR3 is 12 residues long.